These 32 T cell receptor beta chains came from one sample sequenced in a study of cytomegalovirus exposure and HLA in healthy donors. Here immunoSEQ multiplex PCR was the method, and the copy in TCRdb shows in-frame clones only, minus some. The profile covers almost 70,000 clones, with under 96% appearing a single time and 4.5% to 5% taken by the ten largest. Sequencing was performed on PBMCs. Every receptor here comes from a young woman in good health and CMV-seropositive.

The chain is built from TRBV28 and TRBJ1-1; D is possibly TRBD1 (5 bases). The CDR3 has 15 residues. Germline V CDR1 and CDR2: MDHEN, SYDVKM. V was trimmed by 3 bases and J by 0 bases, leaving 11 bases between them. CDR3 in amino acids: CASSFPGAVNTEAFF. The CDR3 nucleotides read TGTGCCAGCAGTTTTCCTGGGGCCGTGAACACTGAAGCTTTCTTT. Filled out from reference TRBV28 and TRBJ1-1, the complete variable domain reads DVKVTQSSRYLVKRTGEKVFLECVQDMDHENMFWYRQDPGLGLRLIYFSYDVKMKEKGDIPEGYSVSREKKERFSLILESASTNQTSMYLCASSFPGAVNTEAFFGQGTRLTVV.

The chain has TRBV19 and TRBJ1-3; tentatively, D is TRBD1 (5 bases). V dropped 11 bases and J dropped 0 bases, with 8 bases sitting between them. This CDR3 spans 12 amino acids. CDR1 and CDR2 (germline): LNHDA, SQIVND (reference sequence). The CDR3 DNA follows: TGTGCCTCAGGGTTCTCTGGAAACACCATATATTTT. The encoded protein is CASGFSGNTIYF.

V and J are TRBV28 and TRBJ2-2, with TRBD1 as a possible D gene (5 bases). V lost 1 base, J lost 1 base, and 7 bases lay in between. The CDR3 loop spans 15 amino acids. The germline gives CDR1 MDHEN, CDR2 SYDVKM. CDR3: CASSLYGQNTGELFF. The CDR3 region has the DNA TGTGCCAGCAGTTTATATGGACAGAACACCGGGGAGCTGTTTTTT.

The chain carries TRBV4-3 and TRBJ2-7, with 9 bases that match TRBD2. J was trimmed by 1 base and V by 2 bases; bases with no gene match: 6. This CDR3 has 16 amino acids. Germline V gene lookup returns CDR1 LGHNA and CDR2 YSLEER. CDR3 nucleotides: TGCGCCAGCAGCCAAATAGCGGGAGCGGTGTCCTACGAGCAGTACTTC. Encoded protein: CASSQIAGAVSYEQYF.

This chain uses TRBV27 with TRBJ1-1; D possibly corresponds to TRBD1 (5 bases). CDR1 and CDR2 (germline): MNHEY, SMNVEV (reference sequence). This CDR3 contains 14 residues. V was pared by 6 bases and J by 3 bases, with 14 bases between. In DNA, the CDR3 is TGTGCCAGCAGCCCCTCCGGGGACTACACTGAAGCTTTCTTT. Protein product: CASSPSGDYTEAFF.

The chain combines TRBV25-1 with TRBJ2-5; D perhaps matches TRBD2 (5 bases). Germline values: CDR1 MGHDK, CDR2 SYGVNS. The V gene lost 1 base and the J gene lost 0 bases, with 12 bases spanning the gap. CDR3 length equals 16 residues. The CDR3 reads CASSELGGLHQETQYF. The CDR3, as DNA: TGTGCCAGCAGTGAATTGGGCGGGCTTCACCAAGAGACCCAGTACTTC.

This chain joins TRBV28 and TRBJ2-2; the D gene is possibly TRBD1 (7 bases). Germline lookup yields CDR1 MDHEN and CDR2 SYDVKM. The CDR3 loop spans 14 amino acids. Deletions cut 4 bases from V and 7 bases from J, with 13 bases between. The DNA of the CDR3 is TGTGCCAGCAGTTCAGCAGGGGGGAGCGGGGAGCTGTTTTTT. Translating gives CASSSAGGSGELFF.

The table lists this clone with a count of one. The V and J genes are TRBV4-2 and TRBJ1-5, with D unclear. Germline loops: CDR1 LGHNA, CDR2 YNFKEQ. CDR3 size: 18 residues. With 1 base removed from V and 1 base from J, the gap between germline ends came to 17 bases. CDR3: CASSQVPGEGKSNQPQHF. CDR3 coding DNA: TGTGCCAGCAGCCAAGTTCCCGGGGAAGGGAAGAGCAATCAGCCCCAGCATTTT.

The chain combines TRBV5-1 with TRBJ2-3, with 16 bases that match TRBD2. V was pared by 3 bases and J by 0 bases, with 4 bases of the junction left unmatched. This CDR3 is built from 18 residues. Germline V CDR1 and CDR2: SGHRS, YFSETQ. The CDR3 sequence is CASSSGLAGGRSTDTQYF. The CDR3 region has the DNA TGCGCCAGCAGCTCGGGACTAGCGGGAGGGCGAAGCACAGATACGCAGTATTTT.

This sequence joins TRBV28 and TRBJ1-5; no clear D. This CDR3 is built from 13 residues. Germline V gene lookup returns CDR1 MDHEN and CDR2 SYDVKM. V was cut by 6 bases and J by 2 bases, with 8 bases left in between. CDR3: CASSEGGNQPQHF. The CDR3 nucleotides read TGTGCCAGCAGCGAGGGCGGCAATCAGCCCCAGCATTTT. Full variable domain (remainder filled in from reference TRBV28 and TRBJ1-5): DVKVTQSSRYLVKRTGEKVFLECVQDMDHENMFWYRQDPGLGLRLIYFSYDVKMKEKGDIPEGYSVSREKKERFSLILESASTNQTSMYLCASSEGGNQPQHFGDGTRLSIL.

In DNA, the CDR3 is TGTGCCAGCAGTTTGGTGGGAGGGGAACATGAAAAACTGTTTTTT. As protein: CASSLVGGEHEKLFF. The V gene is TRBV28, the J gene TRBJ1-4, with D tentatively TRBD1 (5 bases). The CDR3 runs 15 residues. The ends were cut back, 3 bases at V and 6 bases at J, with 14 bases in the middle. Germline V gene lookup returns CDR1 MDHEN and CDR2 SYDVKM.

The rearrangement joins TRBV27 to TRBJ2-1; 7 bases are a match to TRBD2. This CDR3 spans 16 amino acids. The V gene end was trimmed by 0 bases and the J gene end by 7 bases; junction bases not matched to a gene: 9. Germline values: CDR1 MNHEY, CDR2 SMNVEV (reference sequence). The CDR3 loop is CASSLSQGGLDNEQFF. CDR3 nucleotides: TGTGCCAGCAGTTTATCCCAGGGAGGGTTGGATAATGAGCAGTTCTTC.

Comments on this clone: Compared with germline, one end of the junction differs, possibly owing to a read error. The J gene is TRBJ2-7, the V gene TRBV27; TRBD1 is a possible D gene (5 bases). The CDR3 runs to 13 residues. The germline CDR1 and CDR2 sequences are MNHEY and SMNVEV (reference sequence). CDR3 in amino acids: CASSSRQTYEQYF. CDR3 sequence (DNA): TGTGCGAGCAGTTCTCGACAGACCTACGAGCAGTACTTC.

The gene calls are TRBV7-9 and TRBJ2-6; a possible D gene is TRBD2 (5 bases). Trimming took off 4 bases at V and 2 bases at J, with 12 bases between the two ends. Germline CDR1 SEHNR, CDR2 FQNEAQ (reference sequence). CDR3 length: 16 residues. The chain's CDR3 is CASSSSGVPGANVLTF. The CDR3 DNA is TGTGCCAGCAGCTCCTCCGGGGTTCCTGGGGCCAACGTCCTGACTTTC. Full variable domain (missing parts from reference TRBV7-9 and TRBJ2-6): DTGVSQNPRHKITKRGQNVTFRCDPISEHNRLYWYRQTLGQGPEFLTYFQNEAQLEKSRLLSDRFSAERPKGSFSTLEIQRTEQGDSAMYLCASSSSGVPGANVLTFGAGSRLTVL.

CDR3 sequence: CASSVRGGVNEQFF. Here the CDR3 DNA reads TGTGCCAGCAGCGTTAGGGGGGGGGTGAATGAGCAGTTCTTC. This chain uses TRBV7-3 with TRBJ2-1, with a weak D call TRBD2 (7 bases). The V end was cut by 5 bases, the J end by 7 bases, with 15 bases between. The V gene's germline CDR1 is SGHTA and CDR2 FQGTGA. The CDR3 has 14 amino acids.

The chain recombines TRBV4-3 with TRBJ2-7, with TRBD2 matching over 10 bases. Trimming removed 4 bases from V and 6 bases from J; junction bases left unmatched: 12. The germline V gene has CDR1 LGHNA and CDR2 YSLEER. This CDR3 contains 16 residues. The CDR3 coding sequence is TGCGCCAGCAGCCCGGTAGCGGGAGGTTTCTTAGCCGAGCAGTACTTC. As protein: CASSPVAGGFLAEQYF.

V usage is TRBV19 and J usage is TRBJ2-2; the D gene is possibly TRBD2 (6 bases). CDR3 size: 16 residues. V gave up 1 base and J gave up 5 bases, with 14 bases separating them. Germline-derived CDR1 and CDR2 are LNHDA and SQIVND (reference sequence). CDR3 nucleotide sequence: TGTGCCAGTAGTATAGTTGGGGGGACCGCTACCGGGGAGCTGTTTTTT. The encoded protein is CASSIVGGTATGELFF.

The V gene is TRBV5-4, the J gene TRBJ2-1; 7 nucleotides agree with TRBD2. J lost 8 bases, V lost 3 bases, and 5 bases had no gene match. The CDR3 loop spans 13 amino acids. Germline V gene sequence: CDR1 SGHNT, CDR2 YYREEE (reference sequence). This CDR3 reads CASSYGRGDEQFF. The CDR3 DNA reads as TGTGCCAGCAGCTATGGTCGGGGGGATGAGCAGTTCTTC.

This rearrangement joins TRBV15 to TRBJ1-5; D is possibly TRBD1 (5 bases). CDR1 is LNHNV and CDR2 is YYDKDF in the germline V gene (reference sequence). V was cut by 5 bases and J by 3 bases, with 14 bases left in between. The CDR3 has 15 residues. CDR3 sequence reads: CATSPPAGNNQPQHF. The CDR3 region has the DNA TGTGCCACCAGCCCACCGGCAGGGAACAATCAGCCCCAGCATTTT.

This chain connects TRBV10-1 to TRBJ1-5; a weak D match, TRBD1 (5 bases). Trimming pared 2 bases from V and 0 bases from J, leaving 23 bases between. This CDR3 region has 20 residues. The germline gives CDR1 WNHNN, CDR2 SYGVQD (reference sequence). The CDR3 sequence: CASSEAPTARHTGSNQPQHF. The CDR3 nucleotides are TGCGCCAGCAGTGAGGCCCCGACAGCTAGACATACAGGTAGCAATCAGCCCCAGCATTTT.

The chain has TRBV7-9 and TRBJ1-1, with unresolved D. The V gene lost 5 bases and the J gene lost 2 bases, with 9 bases spanning the gap. The germline gives CDR1 SEHNR, CDR2 FQNEAQ (reference sequence). This CDR3 contains 13 residues. The CDR3 region is CASSLPVNTEAFF. The DNA of the CDR3 is TGTGCCAGCAGCCTTCCAGTAAACACTGAAGCTTTCTTT.

The CDR3 sequence is CASRRPVSTQYF. CDR3 sequence (DNA): TGTGCCAGCAGGCGCCCGGTTAGTACGCAGTATTTT. V is TRBV6-6 and J is TRBJ2-3; D unclear. Germline-derived CDR1 and CDR2 are MNHNY and SVGAGI (reference sequence). Trimming shortened V by 6 bases and J by 8 bases, and 12 bases separated the two germline ends. This CDR3 has 12 amino acids.

The count of this clone is one. The V gene is TRBV25-1, the J gene TRBJ1-5, with 7 bases matching TRBD1. The trim removed 6 bases at V and 6 bases at J, leaving 14 bases unmatched. The CDR3 has 16 residues. Germline loops: CDR1 MGHDK, CDR2 SYGVNS. The CDR3 sequence is CASSGGRQGSAQPQHF. CDR3 sequence (DNA): TGTGCCAGCAGCGGCGGAAGACAGGGTTCGGCTCAGCCCCAGCATTTT.

The CDR3 nucleotides read TGTGCCAGCAGCTTTGAGGGTGCTGAGCAGTTCTTC. It translates to CASSFEGAEQFF. The chain joins TRBV7-2 to TRBJ2-1, with D perhaps matching TRBD2 (5 bases). This CDR3 is 12 amino acids long. The V gene lost 3 bases and the J gene lost 9 bases, with 9 bases spanning the gap. From germline, CDR1 is SGHTA and CDR2 FQGNSA.

This sequence joins TRBV29-1 and TRBJ2-7, with a tentative D call TRBD1 (6 bases). CDR1 SQVTM and CDR2 ANQGSEA come from the germline V gene. The CDR3 has 13 amino acids. With 2 bases removed from V and 3 bases from J, the gap between germline ends came to 11 bases. CDR3 residues: CSVESQDSYEQYF. The CDR3 nucleotides read TGCAGCGTTGAATCCCAGGACAGCTACGAGCAGTACTTC.

The gene calls are TRBV7-9 and TRBJ2-3; possibly TRBD2 for D (5 bases). The CDR3 is 15 amino acids. Germline assignment: CDR1 SEHNR and CDR2 FQNEAQ (reference sequence). V was trimmed by 5 bases and J by 5 bases, leaving 17 bases between them. CDR3 sequence (DNA): TGTGCCAGCAGCCGCGGACTGCCAACCGGAGATACGCAGTATTTT. As protein: CASSRGLPTGDTQYF.

This sequence joins TRBV11-2 and TRBJ1-1; D is possibly TRBD1 (6 bases). The CDR3 has 13 amino acids. The V end was cut by 4 bases, the J end by 2 bases, with 8 bases between. Germline loops: CDR1 SGHAT, CDR2 FQNNGV. The CDR3 bases are TGTGCCAGCAGCTCACAGGGTAACACTGAAGCTTTCTTT. This codes for CASSSQGNTEAFF.

The chain joins TRBV29-1 to TRBJ1-2; D call uncertain. V lost 0 bases and J lost 7, with 6 bases in between. CDR3 length: 11 amino acids. Germline V lookup: CDR1 SQVTM, CDR2 ANQGSEA. The DNA of the CDR3 is TGCAGCGTTGAAGATGAGGCTGGCTACACCTTC. Translating it yields CSVEDEAGYTF.

CDR3 amino acids: CASSLSGTNTEAFF. The DNA of the CDR3 is TGTGCCAGCAGTCTCTCCGGGACAAACACTGAAGCTTTCTTT. The chain is built from TRBV28 and TRBJ1-1; D is possibly TRBD1 (6 bases). V was trimmed by 5 bases and J by 2 bases, leaving 12 bases between them. The CDR3 totals 14 residues. Germline CDR1 reads MDHEN; CDR2 reads SYDVKM.

V gene TRBV19 combines with J gene TRBJ1-3, with 7 bases that match TRBD1. After removal of 7 bases from V and 3 bases from J, the junction contained 9 bases not matched to a gene. The germline CDR1 and CDR2 sequences are LNHDA and SQIVND (reference sequence). The CDR3 loop spans 15 amino acids. The CDR3 sequence: CASKGAVSYGNTIYF. CDR3 bases: TGTGCCAGTAAGGGGGCCGTCAGTTATGGAAACACCATATATTTT.

V usage is TRBV30 and J usage is TRBJ2-6; 7 bases fit TRBD1. Trimming removed 2 bases from V and 0 bases from J; junction bases left unmatched: 7. There are 17 residues in the CDR3. Germline V lookup: CDR1 GTSNPN, CDR2 SVGIG (reference sequence). In DNA form, the CDR3 reads TGTGCCTGGAGTAACAGGGGCCTCAACTCTGGGGCCAACGTCCTGACTTTC. It yields the protein CAWSNRGLNSGANVLTF.

This chain uses TRBV7-2 with TRBJ2-7; 9 nucleotides match TRBD1. V gave up 0 bases and J gave up 2 bases; unmatched junction bases: 2. The CDR3 consists of 15 residues. Germline lookup yields CDR1 SGHTA and CDR2 FQGNSA. For the CDR3, the DNA is TGTGCCAGCAGCTTAGCCCGGACAGGGGCCTACGAGCAGTACTTC. Translation gives CASSLARTGAYEQYF. Full variable domain (remainder filled in from reference TRBV7-2 and TRBJ2-7): GAGVSQSPSNKVTEKGKDVELRCDPISGHTALYWYRQSLGQGLEFLIYFQGNSAPDKSGLPSDRFSAERTGGSVSTLTIQRTQQEDSAVYLCASSLARTGAYEQYFGPGTRLTVT.